A selection of T cell receptor beta chains follows, all from one sample in a study of cytomegalovirus exposure and HLA in healthy donors. TCRdb's copy holds only in-frame clones and misses some; the assay was immunoSEQ multiplex PCR. The table has roughly 100,000 clones, roughly 75% seen once. Sequencing was carried out using PBMCs. These TCRs come from a woman aged 40 to 50 in good health and CMV-seronegative. Each CDR3 is given with its conserved first and last residue. Fields, in order: D gene, clone size, J gene, V gene, CDR3 protein, CDR3 DNA. D genes are given only for firm matches. The size field is filled for only some rows; it gives once, few, many or a size class.

.	.	TRBJ2-7	TRBV7-9	CASSPGISYEQYF	TGTGCCAGCAGCCCGGGAATCTCCTACGAGCAGTACTTC
.	few	TRBJ2-7	TRBV5-8	CASSLDVGEGTYEQYF	TGTGCCAGCAGCTTGGATGTAGGGGAAGGAACCTACGAGCAGTACTTC
.	.	TRBJ1-2	TRBV5-6	CASSLYRSNYGYTF	TGTGCCAGCAGCTTATACAGGAGCAACTATGGCTACACCTTC
.	few	TRBJ1-2	TRBV28	CASSSLPEPGGYTF	TGTGCCAGCAGTTCGTTACCTGAACCGGGGGGCTACACCTTC
.	.	TRBJ1-3	TRBV27	CASSMGSHIYF	TGTGCCAGCAGCATGGGGAGCCACATATATTTT
TRBD2	few	TRBJ2-1	TRBV29-1	CSVFTSGSINEQFF	TGCAGCGTGTTCACTAGCGGGAGTATCAATGAGCAGTTCTTC
.	.	TRBJ2-2	TRBV11-2	CASSLRLADTGELFF	TGTGCCAGCAGCTTAAGGCTAGCAGACACCGGGGAGCTGTTTTTT
.	.	TRBJ2-7	TRBV6-5	CARGTGREPYEQYF	TGTGCCAGGGGGACCGGGCGGGAACCTTACGAGCAGTACTTC
.	.	TRBJ2-3	TRBV4-3	CASSQDPGDTQYF	TGCGCCAGCAGCCAAGATCCGGGAGATACGCAGTATTTT
TRBD1	few	TRBJ2-7	TRBV7-8	CASSAPKSRPDAGTGVYEQYF	TGTGCCAGCAGCGCCCCAAAGAGTAGGCCTGACGCGGGGACAGGGGTCTACGAGCAGTACTTC
.	.	TRBJ2-7	TRBV19	CASSGRTFYEQYF	TGTGCCAGTAGTGGCAGGACTTTCTACGAGCAGTACTTC
.	.	TRBJ2-2	TRBV4-3	CASSQEPTRDGELFF	TGCGCCAGCAGCCAAGAACCTACGAGGGACGGGGAGCTGTTTTTT
TRBD2	.	TRBJ2-2	TRBV28	CASNPSTSEYTGELFF	TGTGCCAGCAATCCCTCCACTAGCGAGTACACCGGGGAGCTGTTTTTT
.	.	TRBJ2-7	TRBV28	CASSPFGSYEQYF	TGTGCCAGCAGTCCTTTCGGGAGTTACGAGCAGTACTTC
TRBD2	.	TRBJ2-1	TRBV27	CASSPIAGAYNEQFF	TGTGCCAGCAGTCCAATAGCGGGAGCCTACAATGAGCAGTTCTTC
.	.	TRBJ2-4	TRBV10-3	CAISDRENIQYF	TGTGCCATCAGTGACAGGGAAAACATTCAGTACTTC
.	.	TRBJ1-4	TRBV28	CASRSWGVKLFF	TGTGCCAGCAGAAGTTGGGGCGTAAAACTGTTTTTT
TRBD2	few	TRBJ2-7	TRBV5-4	CASSSPGLAASYEQYF	TGTGCCAGCAGCTCGCCGGGACTAGCAGCCTCCTACGAGCAGTACTTC
.	.	TRBJ2-7	TRBV10-1	CASSHITWRRSYEQYF	TGCGCCAGCAGTCACATAACCTGGAGGCGCTCCTACGAGCAGTACTTC
.	.	TRBJ2-1	TRBV4-3	CASSQDWRSARVPYNEQFF	TGCGCCAGCAGCCAAGATTGGCGAAGCGCGCGGGTTCCCTACAATGAGCAGTTCTTC
TRBD2	.	TRBJ2-3	TRBV9	CASSGLAGGLNTQYF	TGTGCCAGCAGCGGATTAGCGGGAGGGCTTAATACGCAGTATTTT
TRBD1	.	TRBJ2-7	TRBV19	CASSWGQDAYEQYF	TGTGCCAGTAGTTGGGGACAGGATGCCTACGAGCAGTACTTC
TRBD1	.	TRBJ1-1	TRBV19	CARPTGGREAFF	TGTGCCAGGCCTACAGGGGGCAGAGAAGCTTTCTTT
TRBD1	.	TRBJ2-7	TRBV28	CASSLMGQLYEQYF	TGTGCCAGCAGTTTGATGGGACAGCTCTACGAGCAGTACTTC
TRBD1	.	TRBJ1-2	TRBV5-6	CASSFVRGSEGYTF	TGTGCCAGCAGCTTCGTCAGGGGGTCGGAAGGCTACACCTTC
TRBD1	.	TRBJ1-1	TRBV9	CASSVATGGEAFF	TGTGCCAGCAGCGTAGCTACAGGGGGTGAAGCTTTCTTT
TRBD2	.	TRBJ2-3	TRBV25-1	CASSGLAGRRDTQYF	TGTGCCAGCAGTGGATTAGCGGGGAGAAGGGATACGCAGTATTTT